Shown below are 20 T cell receptor beta chains from a single sample sequenced in a study of T cells in Graves' hyperthyroidism and ophthalmopathy. The investigators amplified TCR beta CDR3 regions from RNA transcripts. HTBI primers drove first-round RT-PCR of the TCR CDR3. TCRdb reprocessed the multiplex PCR reads with MiXCR, giving one entry per CDR3 protein. Of about 690,000 distinct CDR3 sequences listed, roughly 17% are singletons. Material for sequencing was blood. The source is a man in his fifties with Graves' hyperthyroidism.

The rearrangement links TRBV27 to TRBJ2-2; D possibly matches TRBD1 or TRBD2 (5 bases each). Germline-derived CDR1 and CDR2 are MNHEY and SMNVEV (reference sequence). This CDR3 comprises 15 residues. V dropped 1 base and J dropped 4 bases, with 10 bases sitting between them. In DNA, the CDR3 is TGTGCCAGCAGTTTATACGACGGGGCCACCGGGGAGCTGTTTTTT. As protein: CASSLYDGATGELFF.

J is TRBJ1-2 and V is TRBV12-3 or TRBV12-4; TRBD1 matches 9 bases. The V segment lost 4 bases and the J segment 6 bases; nucleotides outside the gene matches: 9. The length of the CDR3 is 15 residues. Here the CDR3 DNA reads TGTGCCAGCAGTTCGTCCGGGACAGGGTGGCATGGCTACACCTTC. Translating it yields CASSSSGTGWHGYTF.

This clonotype was detected only a few times. This chain links TRBV7-2 with TRBJ2-1, with TRBD2 identical over 8 bases. Germline lookup yields CDR1 SGHTA and CDR2 FQGNSA. V shed 1 base, J shed 6 bases, and the junction held 8 bases outside the gene matches. The CDR3 extends over 16 amino acids. CDR3: CASSLVVSGIGNEQFF. CDR3 sequence (DNA): TGTGCCAGCAGCTTAGTGGTTAGCGGGATCGGCAATGAGCAGTTCTTC. Supplemented by reference TRBV7-2 and TRBJ2-1, the full variable domain reads GAGVSQSPSNKVTEKGKDVELRCDPISGHTALYWYRQSLGQGLEFLIYFQGNSAPDKSGLPSDRFSAERTGGSVSTLTIQRTQQEDSAVYLCASSLVVSGIGNEQFFGPGTRLTVL.

This clonotype came up many times. This rearrangement joins TRBV29-1 to TRBJ1-2, with D maybe TRBD1 (5 bases). CDR1 is SQVTM, CDR2 ANQGSEA, per germline. The CDR3 is made up of 12 amino acids. Between the trimmed V and J ends, which lost 8 bases and 2 bases, there was a span of 12 bases. CDR3 DNA sequence: TGCAGCTACCGGGACGGAAACTATGGCTACACCTTC. Amino acids: CSYRDGNYGYTF.

Many counts were recorded for this clonotype. The CDR3 spells CAWSRQENTEAFF. CDR3 coding DNA: TGTGCCTGGAGTAGACAGGAGAACACTGAAGCTTTCTTT. This chain joins TRBV30 and TRBJ1-1; possibly TRBD1 for D (6 bases). With 2 bases removed from V and 1 base from J, the gap between germline ends came to 8 bases. The CDR3 is 13 residues long. Germline V gene lookup returns CDR1 GTSNPN and CDR2 SVGIG (reference sequence).

This clonotype was seen many times. This chain connects TRBV6-2 or TRBV6-3 to TRBJ2-7, with D perhaps being TRBD1 or TRBD2 (6 bases each). The CDR3 contains 14 residues. CDR1 is MNHEY and CDR2 is SVGEGT in the germline V gene. The V end was cut by 5 bases, the J end by 4 bases, with 15 bases between. The CDR3: CASSPRQGRYEQYF. CDR3 sequence (DNA): TGTGCCAGCAGTCCCCGGCAGGGGAGGTACGAGCAGTACTTC.

This clonotype occurred many times. The rearrangement links TRBV28 to TRBJ2-1; 9 nucleotides align to TRBD2. Trimming cost V 2 bases and J 8 bases; bases outside gene matches: 7. Germline V gene sequence: CDR1 MDHEN, CDR2 SYDVKM. This CDR3 has 15 residues. The CDR3 DNA is TGTGCCAGCAGTTTACTAGCGGGATCTCCCTATGAGCAGTTCTTC. Protein: CASSLLAGSPYEQFF. The complete variable domain, with remaining parts taken from reference TRBV28 and TRBJ2-1, reads DVKVTQSSRYLVKRTGEKVFLECVQDMDHENMFWYRQDPGLGLRLIYFSYDVKMKEKGDIPEGYSVSREKKERFSLILESASTNQTSMYLCASSLLAGSPYEQFFGPGTRLTVL.

Ten or more counts support this clonotype. This chain uses TRBV12-3 or TRBV12-4 with TRBJ2-4; maybe TRBD1 (6 bases). The CDR3 loop spans 12 amino acids. Trimming shortened V by 5 bases and J by 7 bases, and 9 bases separated the two germline ends. The CDR3 here is CASSPGDNIQYF. CDR3 nucleotide sequence: TGTGCCAGCAGTCCAGGGGACAACATTCAGTACTTC.

This clonotype was recorded at least ten times. The chain combines TRBV28 with TRBJ2-7, with 9 bases lining up with TRBD2. Germline V lookup: CDR1 MDHEN, CDR2 SYDVKM. The CDR3 loop spans 15 amino acids. V dropped 5 bases and J dropped 3; count of bases not matched to a gene: 8. CDR3 nucleotide sequence: TGTGCCAGCAGTGGTAGCGGGAGTGTTGACTACGAGCAGTACTTC. It translates to CASSGSGSVDYEQYF.

This clonotype was observed many times. The V gene is TRBV9, the J gene TRBJ2-7; 10 nucleotides agree with TRBD2. Germline V gene lookup returns CDR1 SGDLS and CDR2 YYNGEE. The CDR3 loop spans 16 amino acids. V dropped 1 base and J dropped 3; count of bases not matched to a gene: 7. This CDR3 is CASSVSSGLASYEQYF. The CDR3 DNA is TGTGCCAGCAGCGTATCCTCGGGACTAGCGAGCTACGAGCAGTACTTC. Looking up the rest from reference TRBV9 and TRBJ2-7 gives the full variable domain: DSGVTQTPKHLITATGQRVTLRCSPRSGDLSVYWYQQSLDQGLQFLIQYYNGEERAKGNILERFSAQQFPDLHSELNLSSLELGDSALYFCASSVSSGLASYEQYFGPGTRLTVT.

This CDR3 is CSVEDPGRSNTGELFF. The CDR3 nucleotides read TGCAGCGTTGAAGACCCCGGGAGGAGTAACACCGGGGAGCTGTTTTTT. The chain is built from TRBV29-1 and TRBJ2-2; 7 bases match TRBD2. The CDR3 extends over 16 amino acids. Looked up from germline, CDR1 is SQVTM and CDR2 is ANQGSEA. The ends lost 0 bases at V and 2 bases at J; junction bases unmatched: 6.

The chain has TRBV6-5 and TRBJ2-1, with D possibly being TRBD1 (6 bases). CDR3 length: 15 residues. CDR1 and CDR2 from the germline V gene are MNHEY and SVGAGI. V lost 2 bases and J 4 bases, leaving 12 bases between the germline ends. CDR3 sequence (DNA): TGTGCCAGCAGTTACAGAGGACAGCGGTACAATGAGCAGTTCTTC. It codes for CASSYRGQRYNEQFF.

The V gene is TRBV10-3, the J gene TRBJ1-5; maybe TRBD1 (5 bases). This CDR3 spans 14 amino acids. Per germline, CDR1 ENHRY and CDR2 SYGVKD. Trimming took off 5 bases at V and 9 bases at J, with 17 bases between the two ends. CDR3 amino acids: CAISTDTYRGPQHF. CDR3 sequence (DNA): TGTGCCATCAGTACGGACACCTATCGTGGGCCCCAGCATTTT.

The CDR3 nucleotides are TGTGCCAGCAGCTATGGGTGGAATGAGCAGTTCTTC. Protein product: CASSYGWNEQFF. The V gene is TRBV7-9, the J gene TRBJ2-1; no clear D gene. V shed 4 bases and J shed 7 bases, with 8 bases lying between them. CDR1 is SEHNR and CDR2 is FQNEAQ in the germline V gene (reference sequence). The CDR3 is made up of 12 amino acids. The entire variable domain, with the rest obtained from reference TRBV7-9 and TRBJ2-1, is as follows: DTGVSQNPRHKITKRGQNVTFRCDPISEHNRLYWYRQTLGQGPEFLTYFQNEAQLEKSRLLSDRFSAERPKGSFSTLEIQRTEQGDSAMYLCASSYGWNEQFFGPGTRLTVL.

This clonotype was counted many times. The chain couples TRBV19 to TRBJ1-2, with 8 bases lining up with TRBD1. The J segment lost 8 bases and the V segment lost 5 bases, leaving 10 bases of the junction unmatched. CDR3 length equals 14 residues. CDR1 and CDR2 from the germline V gene are LNHDA and SQIVND (reference sequence). The CDR3 nucleotides are TGTGCCAGTAGTTACCGCGGACAGGGTTGGGGCTACACCTTC. Residues: CASSYRGQGWGYTF. The full variable domain, in which reference TRBV19 and TRBJ1-2 provide the parts outside the CDR3, is DGGITQSPKYLFRKEGQNVTLSCEQNLNHDAMYWYRQDPGQGLRLIYYSQIVNDFQKGDIAEGYSVSREKKESFPLTVTSAQKNPTAFYLCASSYRGQGWGYTFGSGTRLTVV.

This clonotype was observed many times. The rearrangement joins TRBV10-3 to TRBJ1-2; D may be TRBD1 (6 bases). The CDR3 extends over 13 amino acids. Trimming removed 3 bases from V and 8 bases from J, with 13 bases in between. Germline V gives CDR1 ENHRY, CDR2 SYGVKD. CDR3 sequence: CAISDSTGRGYTF. The DNA of the CDR3 is TGTGCCATCAGTGACTCGACAGGCCGCGGCTACACCTTC.

On this clonotype: The junction does not match germline at one end; this may be a read error. The V call is TRBV6-1, the J call TRBJ2-1; perhaps TRBD1 as D (5 bases). CDR1 and CDR2 from the germline V gene are MNHNS and SASEGT. This CDR3 is built from 17 residues. This chain's CDR3 is CASSEALLGHEYSEQFF. The CDR3 nucleotides are TGTGCCAGCAGTGAAGCGCTCTTAGGACACGAATACAGTGAGCAGTTCTTC.

This clonotype occurred many times. The chain joins TRBV12-3 or TRBV12-4 to TRBJ2-2, with 9 bases that match TRBD1. Trimming removed 6 bases from V and 5 bases from J; junction bases left unmatched: 4. The CDR3 runs to 14 residues. CDR3 protein: CASRGQGGTGELFF. The CDR3 DNA follows: TGTGCCAGCAGGGGACAGGGCGGGACCGGGGAGCTGTTTTTT.

The chain combines TRBV9 with TRBJ2-1; a weak D match, TRBD2 (5 bases). Germline loops: CDR1 SGDLS, CDR2 YYNGEE. V lost 4 bases, J lost 7 bases, and 15 bases lay in between. The CDR3 is made up of 14 amino acids. CDR3 protein: CASSPFGGHNEQFF. The DNA of the CDR3 is TGTGCCAGCAGCCCCTTTGGAGGTCATAATGAGCAGTTCTTC.

This clonotype was detected ten times or more. J is TRBJ1-1 and V is TRBV20-1; no reliable D call. The V end was cut by 3 bases, the J end by 0 bases, with 11 bases between. The germline gives CDR1 DFQATT, CDR2 SNEGSKA (reference sequence). This CDR3 is built from 14 residues. The CDR3 bases are TGCAGTGCTAGTCTGATCAACATGAACACTGAAGCTTTCTTT. Protein: CSASLINMNTEAFF.